A single sample gave rise to the 20 T cell receptor beta chains below, sequenced in a study of shared clonotypes between healthy human individuals. This table comes from immunoSEQ multiplex PCR, and its TCRdb copy is limited to in-frame clones, with some not included. The sample lists some 2,100,000 clones; 95% were seen once. The specimen sequenced was naive CD4+ T cells sorted from blood. The sample's subset: CD45RA+ positively selected. These receptors originate from a man aged 18 to 30 in good health.

This chain connects TRBV2 to TRBJ2-1, with D tentatively TRBD1 (5 bases). CDR3 length: 13 amino acids. Per germline, CDR1 SNHLY and CDR2 FYNNEI. V lost 3 bases and J lost 10, with 13 bases in between. The CDR3 here is CASSDQGLGEQFF. CDR3 in DNA: TGTGCCAGCAGTGACCAGGGCCTCGGGGAGCAGTTCTTC.

Written as DNA, the CDR3 is TGTGCCTGGACCCCAGGGGGGCGGAATCAGCCCCAGCATTTT. Encoded protein: CAWTPGGRNQPQHF. This chain joins TRBV30 and TRBJ1-5, with TRBD1 matching over 7 bases. Germline assignment: CDR1 GTSNPN and CDR2 SVGIG (reference sequence). V shed 4 bases, J shed 4 bases, and the junction held 7 bases outside the gene matches. The CDR3 totals 14 residues.

The rearrangement joins TRBV6-5 to TRBJ2-7, with 8 bases fitting TRBD1. Germline assignment: CDR1 MNHEY and CDR2 SVGAGI. The CDR3 has 14 residues. V lost 5 bases to trimming and J lost 6 bases; unmatched junction nucleotides: 9. CDR3 in DNA: TGTGCCAGCAGTAGACGGGACAGGCCCGTCGAGCAGTACTTC. Its protein product is CASSRRDRPVEQYF.

This chain connects TRBV7-6 to TRBJ1-1; no reliable D call. This CDR3 region has 15 residues. Trimming left V 3 bases short and J 0 bases short, with 11 bases between. Per the germline V gene, CDR1 is SGHVS and CDR2 is FNYEAQ. This chain's CDR3 is CASSLSALLNTEAFF. The CDR3 coding sequence is TGTGCCAGCAGCTTGAGTGCCTTACTGAACACTGAAGCTTTCTTT.

Only a few counts were recorded for this clone. The rearrangement links TRBV4-2 to TRBJ1-5; no clear D. Trimming removed 4 bases at V and 7 bases at J, with 11 bases between. The CDR3 loop spans 13 amino acids. Germline CDR1 reads LGHNA; CDR2 reads YNFKEQ. The CDR3 DNA sequence: TGTGCCAGCAGCCCAGACTACGGGCAGCCCCAGCATTTT. Protein: CASSPDYGQPQHF.

This chain's CDR3 is CAWRTSGVFYEQYF. As DNA, the CDR3 is TGTGCCTGGAGAACTAGCGGGGTATTCTACGAGCAGTACTTC. This rearrangement joins TRBV30 to TRBJ2-7, with 10 bases identical to TRBD2. The germline V gene has CDR1 GTSNPN and CDR2 SVGIG (reference sequence). J gave up 3 bases and V 3 bases, and 5 bases lay outside the gene matches. This CDR3 has 14 amino acids.

This clone was seen just once. V usage is TRBV5-1 and J usage is TRBJ1-1; 8 positions agree with TRBD1. The germline CDR1 and CDR2 sequences are SGHRS and YFSETQ. Germline trimming cut 4 bases from V and 6 bases from J; bases unmatched to any gene: 17. This CDR3 has 17 residues. The CDR3 loop reads CASSPVRAGGLWAEAFF. The CDR3 DNA reads as TGCGCCAGCAGCCCGGTCAGGGCAGGGGGCCTATGGGCTGAAGCTTTCTTT.

This clone was seen just once. The rearrangement joins TRBV27 to TRBJ2-7, with D maybe TRBD2 (7 bases). The V end lost 0 bases, the J end lost 1 base, and 16 bases lay between the germline ends. Germline CDR1 reads MNHEY; CDR2 reads SMNVEV (reference sequence). The CDR3 covers 17 residues. CDR3 DNA: TGTGCCAGCAGTTTATCTTTTGCGGGGGCCTCTTCCTACGAGCAGTACTTC. It translates to CASSLSFAGASSYEQYF.

The chain links TRBV5-6 to TRBJ1-2; D is ambiguous. CDR3 size: 16 residues. Trimming pared 0 bases from V and 0 bases from J, leaving 12 bases between. CDR1 is SGHDT and CDR2 is YYEEEE in the germline V gene. DNA for the CDR3: TGTGCCAGCAGCTTGGGGGTTGTTACCGCTAACTATGGCTACACCTTC. Protein product: CASSLGVVTANYGYTF.

The chain is built from TRBV2 and TRBJ1-2, with D perhaps matching TRBD1 (6 bases). Germline lookup yields CDR1 SNHLY and CDR2 FYNNEI. Between the trimmed V and J ends, which lost 10 bases and 3 bases, there was a span of 15 bases. This CDR3 is 13 amino acids long. The chain's CDR3 is CATTSDSYYGYTF. The CDR3 DNA is TGTGCCACTACCTCGGACAGCTACTATGGCTACACCTTC.

The chain joins TRBV7-2 to TRBJ1-3; possibly TRBD1 for D (6 bases). The CDR3 length is 16 residues. Trimming pared 5 bases from V and 3 bases from J, leaving 17 bases between. Germline assignment: CDR1 SGHTA and CDR2 FQGNSA. CDR3 nucleotides: TGTGCCAGCAGCCCCGGGACATTATTGGTTGGAAACACCATATATTTT. Its translation: CASSPGTLLVGNTIYF.

J is TRBJ1-2 and V is TRBV5-1, with 12 nucleotides matching TRBD1. Germline values: CDR1 SGHRS, CDR2 YFSETQ. V lost 2 bases to trimming and J lost 13 bases; unmatched junction nucleotides: 12. The CDR3 totals 15 residues. The CDR3 nucleotides are TGCGCCAGCAGCTTCGACGGGACAGGGGGCGACCCTCGCACCTTC. Protein: CASSFDGTGGDPRTF. The full variable domain, with the rest looked up from reference TRBV5-1 and TRBJ1-2, is KAGVTQTPRYLIKTRGQQVTLSCSPISGHRSVSWYQQTPGQGLQFLFEYFSETQRNKGNFPGRFSGRQFSNSRSEMNVSTLELGDSALYLCASSFDGTGGDPRTFGSGTRLTVV.

This sequence joins TRBV4-1 and TRBJ2-2; TRBD1 matches at 8 bases. The length of the CDR3 is 16 residues. The germline gives CDR1 MGHRA, CDR2 YSYEKL. V shed 1 base and J 5 bases; nucleotides not matched to a gene: 6. The CDR3, as DNA: TGCGCCAGCAGCCAAGTACCGGACAGGGAAACCGGGGAGCTGTTTTTT. This gives the protein CASSQVPDRETGELFF.

V usage is TRBV11-1 and J usage is TRBJ2-7; D perhaps matches TRBD2 (7 bases). Germline V gene data show CDR1 as SGHAT and CDR2 as FQDESV (reference sequence). The CDR3 has 15 residues. Trimming shortened V by 1 base and J by 5 bases, and 15 bases separated the two germline ends. The CDR3 loop is CASSLEGGQGDEQYF. The CDR3 region has the DNA TGTGCCAGCAGCTTAGAGGGGGGGCAAGGGGACGAGCAGTACTTC.

This sequence joins TRBV5-4 and TRBJ2-2; tentative D call: TRBD1 (6 bases). With 4 bases removed from V and 4 bases from J, the gap between germline ends came to 14 bases. The CDR3 is 15 amino acids. Germline assignment: CDR1 SGHNT and CDR2 YYREEE (reference sequence). The CDR3 nucleotides read TGTGCCAGCAGCCCCCGGGACATCGCCACCGGGGAGCTGTTTTTT. Translating gives CASSPRDIATGELFF.

A note on this clone: Within the sample, other DNA sequences also encode this same CDR3. The V gene is TRBV20-1, the J gene TRBJ2-1; D is unresolved. This CDR3 has 11 residues. Trimming cost V 3 bases and J 4 bases, with 4 bases left between them. Germline V gene lookup returns CDR1 DFQATT and CDR2 SNEGSKA (reference sequence). The CDR3 DNA reads as TGCAGTGCTAGTTCTTACAATGAGCAGTTCTTC. Its protein is CSASSYNEQFF.

The gene calls are TRBV7-2 and TRBJ2-5; 10 bases fit TRBD2. Losses at the gene ends were 3 bases for V and 3 bases for J; bases not matched to a gene: 4. Germline V lookup: CDR1 SGHTA, CDR2 FQGNSA. The CDR3 runs 15 residues. The CDR3 sequence is CASSFISGREETQYF. CDR3 DNA sequence: TGTGCCAGCAGCTTTATAAGCGGGAGGGAAGAGACCCAGTACTTC.

The rearrangement links TRBV5-1 to TRBJ2-3; TRBD2 aligns across 15 bases. In germline, CDR1 is SGHRS, CDR2 YFSETQ. The CDR3 runs to 17 residues. V gave up 4 bases and J gave up 1 base; unmatched junction bases: 4. CDR3 sequence: CASSPRTSGGGTDTQYF. In nucleotides, the CDR3 is TGCGCCAGCAGCCCCCGGACTAGCGGGGGGGGCACAGATACGCAGTATTTT.

The chain has TRBV5-4 and TRBJ2-7, with D tentatively TRBD1 or TRBD2 (5 bases each). Trimming shortened V by 4 bases and J by 4 bases, and 21 bases separated the two germline ends. The CDR3 spans 16 residues. Per germline, CDR1 SGHNT and CDR2 YYREEE (reference sequence). CDR3 sequence (DNA): TGTGCCAGCAGCATCTACTCCGGGACGGGGCTTTACGAGCAGTACTTC. This translates into CASSIYSGTGLYEQYF.

The CDR3 sequence: CASSLLTDRGSGGYTF. CDR3 DNA sequence: TGTGCCAGCAGTTTATTGACCGACAGGGGTAGCGGTGGCTACACCTTC. This chain uses TRBV27 with TRBJ1-2, with 8 positions matching TRBD1. This CDR3 contains 16 residues. V lost 1 base and J lost 7; bases outside the gene matches: 11. Per the germline V gene, CDR1 is MNHEY and CDR2 is SMNVEV (reference sequence).